The sequence of this T cell receptor (beta chain) was determined in a study of CD8+CD57+ T cells in acquired aplastic anemia (dated by TCRdb to 2016 to 2018). As for the study more broadly: On average, sorted CD4+ and CD8+ cells yielded approximately 3 ug of extracted DNA, with a range of 0.2 to 27.4 ug. CD8+CD57+ expansion was defined as frequency above the mean frequency observed in healthy subjects. Results and caveats for the whole study, not just this receptor: Roughly 30 CD8+ CDR3 sequences were shared between patients and controls but appeared highly expressed in patients and within their immunodominant clones. No significant difference in CD8+ Simpson's diversity was found between patients and healthy controls (P=0.060).

Profiling of TCR beta VDJ combinations and CDR3 sequences used genomic DNA as the template. TCR repertoire sequencing was run on an Illumina HiSeq 2000. The study's own analysis went as follows. TRBV/TRBJ rearrangement plots, CDR3 size and DJ length profiles, and Simpson's diversity index were used to assess repertoires. The most abundant DNA sequence in the deep sequencing data was taken as the immunodominant clone. CDR3 amino acid sequences were screened for sharing across subjects and compared with published repertoires and the VDJdb database. The raw public reads went through TCRdb reprocessing: fastp at Q25, MiXCR clone calling, in-frame beta chains kept. Each CDR3 protein appears once, grouped with its most common genes and DNA. These V and J calls originate from TCRdb's pipeline instead of the authors' own analysis. The sample has just over 450,000 distinct CDR3 sequences on record, more than 25% of them singletons. The ten largest clones capture nearly 0.85% of the sample.

From the germline V gene, CDR1 is MGHRA and CDR2 is YSYEKL. The CDR3 numbers 16 residues from cysteine through phenylalanine. Solely the CDR3 DNA is kept, with 48 bases framed from the first base. V gives up 0 bases and J gives up 2 bases, and the segment between their germline ends measures 12 bases. Flow cytometry had shown CD8+CD57+ cell expansion in the patients selected for sequencing. All patients had severe acquired aplastic anemia diagnosed by International Study of Aplastic Anemia and Agranulocytosis and Camitta criteria. No patient had received any therapy when blood was sampled. The study deep-sequenced TCR repertoires of sorted CD4+ and CD8+ blood T cells from severe aplastic anemia patients and healthy subjects. Patients were enrolled under clinicaltrials.gov protocols 00001620, 01623167, 00001397, 00071045, 00081523 and 00961064 in the USA. Ficoll-Paque density gradient centrifugation was used to isolate peripheral blood mononuclear cells. Before DNA extraction, CD4+ and CD8+ T cells were sorted with FACS or magnetic beads.

Notes on this clonotype: It has no known antigen specificity. Base quality data are lacking; no much larger clone is found one base away.

The source of this sequence is a human donor with aplastic anemia. Recombination joined TRBV4-1 with TRBJ2-3; TRBD2 is possibly the D segment (5 matching bases). The sample consisted of sorted CD4+, CD8+, or CD8+CD57+ T cells (not recorded which) from PBMCs. The CDR3 amino acid sequence is: CASSQDPPGNTDTQYF. The nucleotide sequence is given as TGCGCCAGCAGCCAAGACCCTCCGGGAAACACAGATACGCAGTATTTT.